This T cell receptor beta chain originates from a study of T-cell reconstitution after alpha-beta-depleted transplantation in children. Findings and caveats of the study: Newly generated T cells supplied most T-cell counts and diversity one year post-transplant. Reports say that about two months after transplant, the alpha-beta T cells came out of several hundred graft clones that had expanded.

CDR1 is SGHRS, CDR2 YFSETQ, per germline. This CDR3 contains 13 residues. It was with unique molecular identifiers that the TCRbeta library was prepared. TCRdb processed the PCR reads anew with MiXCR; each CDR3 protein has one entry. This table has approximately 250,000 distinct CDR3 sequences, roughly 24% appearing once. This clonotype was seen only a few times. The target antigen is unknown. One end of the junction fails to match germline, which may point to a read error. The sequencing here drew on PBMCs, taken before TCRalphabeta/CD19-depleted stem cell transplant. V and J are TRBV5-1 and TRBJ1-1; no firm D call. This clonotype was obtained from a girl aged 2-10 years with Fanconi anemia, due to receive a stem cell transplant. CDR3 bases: TGCGCCAGCAGCCTCACAGTGAACAGTGAAGCTTTCTTT. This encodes CASSLTVNSEAFF.